This T cell receptor (beta chain) was retrieved from a study of T cells expressing NK-cell markers (dated by TCRdb to the early 2020s). For the wider study: Three sorted T-cell subsets (CD3+CD56+NKG2C+, CD3+CD56+NKG2C- and CD3+CD56-NKG2C+) from eight donors had their TCR beta-chain repertoires profiled. Among the eight sequenced donors, only one was HCMV-seronegative, while the other seven were HCMV-seropositive. The eight sequenced donors were randomly selected healthy volunteers, three men and five women. Libraries were sequenced as 2 x 150 bp reads on Illumina HiSeq 2000/2500, MiSeq or NextSeq. Beyond this particular receptor, the publication reports: Those dominant clonotypes were again the most abundant among CD3+CD56-NKG2C+ cells in several donors, at roughly 25-65%. It remained unclear whether the expanded NKG2C-expressing T cell clones were specific for HCMV antigens. In more than 5 donors, the dominant CD3+CD56+NKG2C+ clonotypes were found to rank among the top 10 CD8+ clonotypes and to make up 1.0-7.0% of CD8+ T cells.

About this clonotype: The clone's antigen remains unknown.

To determine HCMV serostatus, a commercial ELISA kit was used to detect HCMV-specific IgG in serum. Peripheral blood mononuclear cells were isolated from blood by Ficoll density gradient centrifugation. Sequencing relied on an Illumina HiSeq 2000. 5'RACE template switching, by which a universal primer site and unique molecular identifiers were added, was used to make TCR beta cDNA libraries. cDNA synthesis was primed from the TCR beta constant segment, followed by two successive PCR amplification steps. The authors' pipeline ran thus. MIGEC was used to demultiplex reads and group the reads by UMI, and MiTCR was used to assemble and quantify clonotypes. To exclude erroneous sequences, only TCR cDNA sequences supported by at least two reads were retained. Downstream repertoire analysis used the tcR package, and clonotypes were matched across fractions by CDR3 nucleotide sequence plus V segment. VDJmatch was used to annotate antigen specificity against VDJdb, with one amino acid substitution allowed in CDR3. Based on TCRdb reprocessing of the reads, there is one entry per CDR3 protein sequence, and DNA is missing. For this entry, the V and J calls and clone size follow TCRdb and not the study's own pipeline. The sample has some 390,000 distinct CDR3 sequences on record. Clones ranked in the top ten supply around 11% of the sample.

The CDR3 contains 15 residues, cysteine and phenylalanine counted. The protein alone is recorded here. Specimen: blood T cells: a sorted CD56 or NKG2C T cell subset, CD4+ or CD8+ T cells, or bulk PBMC T cells (not recorded which). The chain is encoded by TRBV12-3 or TRBV12-4 joined to TRBJ2-4; lacking DNA, the TRBD1 call made by TCRdb goes unchecked. This TCR came from a woman between 50 and 59 years old in good health. Donor details come from another sample of the same person, matched by shared clones. The CDR3 protein is CASSFRQGAKNIQYF.